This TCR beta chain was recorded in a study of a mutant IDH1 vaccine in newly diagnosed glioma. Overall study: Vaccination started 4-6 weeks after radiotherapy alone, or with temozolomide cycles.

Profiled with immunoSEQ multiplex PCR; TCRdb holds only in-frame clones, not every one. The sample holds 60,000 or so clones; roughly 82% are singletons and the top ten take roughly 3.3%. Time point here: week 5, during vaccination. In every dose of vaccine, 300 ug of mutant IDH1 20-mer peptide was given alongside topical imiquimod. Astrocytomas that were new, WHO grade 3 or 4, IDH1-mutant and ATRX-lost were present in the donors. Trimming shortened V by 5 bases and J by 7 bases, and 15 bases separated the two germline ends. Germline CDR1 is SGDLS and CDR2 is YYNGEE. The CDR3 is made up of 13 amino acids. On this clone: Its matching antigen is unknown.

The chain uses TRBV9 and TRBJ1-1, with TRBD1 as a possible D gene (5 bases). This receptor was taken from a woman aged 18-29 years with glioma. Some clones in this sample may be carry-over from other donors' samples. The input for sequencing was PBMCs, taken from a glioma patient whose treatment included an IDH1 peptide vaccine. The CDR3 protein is CASRRGDLDEAFF. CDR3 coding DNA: TGTGCCAGCAGGAGAGGGGACCTGGATGAAGCTTTCTTT.